These 10 T cell receptor beta chains were sequenced from one sample in a study of graft-versus-host responses after intestinal transplantation. Clones were read by immunoSEQ multiplex PCR, and TCRdb kept only the in-frame ones, dropping some. The repertoire holds about 9,600 clones, with 90% to 95% as singletons. Sequencing used bone marrow, obtained about 500 days after intestinal transplantation. These receptors were taken from a human patient who received an intestinal transplant, so some T cells may come from the graft donor.

The gene calls are TRBV4-1 and TRBJ2-7; 9 positions match TRBD2. The CDR3 has 18 amino acids. With 2 bases clipped from V and 0 bases from J, the junction kept 11 bases outside the gene matches. Germline values: CDR1 MGHRA, CDR2 YSYEKL. For the CDR3, the DNA is TGCGCCAGCAGCCAATGGGGTCTAGCGGGGAGTTTCTCCTACGAGCAGTACTTC. Encoded protein: CASSQWGLAGSFSYEQYF.

This chain joins TRBV5-1 and TRBJ1-5, with D tentatively TRBD1 (5 bases). This CDR3 region has 13 residues. The V end lost 5 bases, the J end lost 1 base, and 7 bases lay between the germline ends. Germline CDR1 and CDR2: SGHRS and YFSETQ. DNA for the CDR3: TGCGCCAGCAGAAGGGACAGCAATCAGCCCCAGCATTTT. It translates to CASRRDSNQPQHF.

The chain has TRBV14 and TRBJ2-1; D remains ambiguous. The V gene's germline CDR1 is SGHDN and CDR2 FVKESK. V was pared by 4 bases and J by 10 bases, with 8 bases between. This CDR3 has 11 amino acids. CDR3: CASSPGLEQFF. The CDR3 DNA sequence: TGTGCCAGCAGCCCAGGTCTCGAGCAGTTCTTC.

In DNA form, the CDR3 reads TGCGCCAGCAGGCAGACAGGGGAGCACTATGGCTACACCTTC. It encodes CASRQTGEHYGYTF. The chain uses TRBV10-2 and TRBJ1-2; 8 nucleotides agree with TRBD1. The CDR3 sequence is 14 residues long. With 6 bases clipped from V and 3 bases from J, the junction kept 6 bases outside the gene matches. Germline V gene data show CDR1 as WSHSY and CDR2 as SAAADI.

The CDR3 DNA reads TGCAGCGCCCTAGGGGGATCCTACAATGAGCAGTTCTTC. This encodes CSALGGSYNEQFF. The chain has TRBV29-1 and TRBJ2-1; D might be TRBD1 (6 bases). The CDR3 runs 13 residues. V dropped 7 bases and J dropped 1 base, with 11 bases sitting between them. In germline, CDR1 is SQVTM, CDR2 ANQGSEA.

The rearrangement links TRBV14 to TRBJ1-2; D is unresolved. V was pared by 4 bases and J by 8 bases, with 17 bases between. Germline V lookup: CDR1 SGHDN, CDR2 FVKESK. This CDR3 spans 14 amino acids. The CDR3 region is CASSRDGPLGGYTF. CDR3 bases: TGTGCCAGCAGCCGCGACGGGCCCCTCGGGGGCTACACCTTC.

The CDR3 loop is CASSISGLGYEQYF. The CDR3 region has the DNA TGTGCCAGTAGTATTTCAGGGTTGGGGTACGAGCAGTACTTC. This chain links TRBV19 with TRBJ2-7; TRBD1 might be the D (5 bases). Germline CDR1 reads LNHDA; CDR2 reads SQIVND (reference sequence). Trimming left V 3 bases short and J 4 bases short, with 13 bases between. This CDR3 has 14 residues.

In this sample, this clone turned up a few times. This sample also contains other DNA sequences that code for the same CDR3. The CDR3 DNA reads as TGTGCCAGCAGCTTGGGGACGAACTATGGCTACACCTTC. Its protein product is CASSLGTNYGYTF. The chain uses TRBV7-9 and TRBJ1-2; maybe TRBD1 (5 bases). Germline loops: CDR1 SEHNR, CDR2 FQNEAQ (reference sequence). The V and J ends lost 3 bases and 2 bases respectively, with 7 bases between them. The CDR3 covers 13 residues.

This sequence joins TRBV27 and TRBJ2-1, with D tentatively TRBD2 (6 bases). This CDR3 is 15 amino acids long. Germline assignment: CDR1 MNHEY and CDR2 SMNVEV (reference sequence). The ends were cut back, 3 bases at V and 4 bases at J, with 13 bases in the middle. CDR3 region: CASSLLPSEYNEQFF. For the CDR3, the DNA is TGTGCCAGCAGTTTGCTCCCTAGCGAGTACAATGAGCAGTTCTTC.

This clone has a handful of counts. V gene TRBV5-1 combines with J gene TRBJ2-7, with D uncertain. The CDR3 is 14 amino acids. In germline, CDR1 is SGHRS, CDR2 YFSETQ. V gave up 4 bases and J gave up 0 bases, with 11 bases separating them. The CDR3 bases are TGCGCCAGCAGCCCTGATCGGAGCTCCTACGAGCAGTACTTC. Residues: CASSPDRSSYEQYF.